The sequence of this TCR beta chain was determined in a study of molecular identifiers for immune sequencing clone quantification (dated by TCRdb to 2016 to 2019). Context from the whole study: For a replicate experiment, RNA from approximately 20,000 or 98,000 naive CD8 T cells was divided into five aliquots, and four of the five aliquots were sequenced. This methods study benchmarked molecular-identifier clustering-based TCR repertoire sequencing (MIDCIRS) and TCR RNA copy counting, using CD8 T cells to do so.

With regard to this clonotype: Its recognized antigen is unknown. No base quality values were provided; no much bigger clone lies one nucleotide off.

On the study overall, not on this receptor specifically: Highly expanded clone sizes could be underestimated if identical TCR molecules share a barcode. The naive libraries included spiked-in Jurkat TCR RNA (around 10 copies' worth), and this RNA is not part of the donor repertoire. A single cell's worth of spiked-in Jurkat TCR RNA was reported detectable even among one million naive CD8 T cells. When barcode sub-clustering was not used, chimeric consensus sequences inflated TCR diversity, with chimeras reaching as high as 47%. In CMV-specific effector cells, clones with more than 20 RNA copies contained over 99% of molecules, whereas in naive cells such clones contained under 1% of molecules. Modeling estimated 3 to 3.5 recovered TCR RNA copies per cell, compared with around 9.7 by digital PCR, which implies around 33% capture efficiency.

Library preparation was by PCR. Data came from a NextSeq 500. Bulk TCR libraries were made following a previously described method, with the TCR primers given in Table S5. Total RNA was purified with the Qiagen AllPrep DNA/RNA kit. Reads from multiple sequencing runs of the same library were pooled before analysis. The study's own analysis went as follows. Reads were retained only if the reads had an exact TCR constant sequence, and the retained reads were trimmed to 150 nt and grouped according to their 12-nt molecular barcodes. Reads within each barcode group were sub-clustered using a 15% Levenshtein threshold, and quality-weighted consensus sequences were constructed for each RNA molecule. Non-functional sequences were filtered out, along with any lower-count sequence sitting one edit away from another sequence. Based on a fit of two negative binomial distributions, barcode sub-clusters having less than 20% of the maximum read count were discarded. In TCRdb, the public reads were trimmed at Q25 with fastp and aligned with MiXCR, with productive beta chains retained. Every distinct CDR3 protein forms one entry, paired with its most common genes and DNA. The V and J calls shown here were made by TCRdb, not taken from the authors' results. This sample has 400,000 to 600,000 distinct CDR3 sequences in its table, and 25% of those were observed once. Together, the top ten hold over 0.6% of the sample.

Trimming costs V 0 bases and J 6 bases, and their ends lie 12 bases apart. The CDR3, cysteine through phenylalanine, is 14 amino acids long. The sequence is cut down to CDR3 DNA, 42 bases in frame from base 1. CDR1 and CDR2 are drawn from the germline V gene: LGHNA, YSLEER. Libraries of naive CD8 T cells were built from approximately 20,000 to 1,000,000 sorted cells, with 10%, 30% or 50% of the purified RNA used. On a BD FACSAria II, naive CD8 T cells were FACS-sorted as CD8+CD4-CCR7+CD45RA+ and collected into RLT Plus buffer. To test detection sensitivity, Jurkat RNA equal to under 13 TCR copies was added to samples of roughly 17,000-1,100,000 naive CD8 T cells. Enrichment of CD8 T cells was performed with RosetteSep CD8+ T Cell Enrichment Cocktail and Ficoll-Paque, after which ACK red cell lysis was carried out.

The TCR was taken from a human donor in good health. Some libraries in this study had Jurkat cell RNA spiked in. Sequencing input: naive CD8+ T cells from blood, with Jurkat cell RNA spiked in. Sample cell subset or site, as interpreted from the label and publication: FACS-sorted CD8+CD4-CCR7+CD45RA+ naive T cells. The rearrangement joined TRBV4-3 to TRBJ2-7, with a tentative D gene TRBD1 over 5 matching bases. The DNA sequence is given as TGCGCCAGCAGCCAAGATTTCAGGGTGCCCGAGCAGTACTTC. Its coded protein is CASSQDFRVPEQYF.